One sample yielded the 9 T cell receptor beta chains listed below, sequenced in a study of human T cells and chemical hapten exposure (dated by TCRdb to about 2021). Preparation of the library involved RACE. The instrument given in TCRdb is NextSeq 500. In-frame beta chains were kept once TCRdb had trimmed the public reads at Q25 with fastp and called clones with MiXCR. Rows with a matching CDR3 protein are joined into one entry that keeps the most common DNA and genes. The sample data list more than 300,000 distinct CDR3 sequences, and 5% to 6.5% of these were observed just once. The ten largest make up 2% to 3% of the sample. This sample's time point label indicates: pre-sensitization, week 0. In the paper's terms, the treatment or condition label means: therapeutic diphenylcyclopropenone sensitization with weekly scalp DPC. The sample was whole blood, taken in connection with sensitization to the hapten diphenylcyclopropenone (DPC). These receptors were obtained from a woman in her forties or fifties with alopecia areata. Some clones in this sample may be carry-over from other donors' samples.

The rearrangement joins TRBV27 to TRBJ1-3; unclear D gene. V lost 8 bases, J lost 0 bases, and 20 bases lay in between. There are 17 residues in the CDR3. CDR1 MNHEY and CDR2 SMNVEV come from the germline V gene (reference sequence). CDR3 nucleotide sequence: TGTGCCAGCTCCGGGGAGGGCCCCAGGAGCTCTGGAAACACCATATATTTT. This gives the protein CASSGEGPRSSGNTIYF.

This clonotype has ten or more counts. The CDR3 sequence is CASSLAYRDPGDEQFF. CDR3 DNA sequence: TGTGCCAGCAGCTTAGCCTACCGGGACCCAGGCGATGAGCAGTTCTTC. The chain couples TRBV7-2 to TRBJ2-1; D could derive from TRBD1 or TRBD2 (5 bases each). Trimming cost V 0 bases and J 8 bases, with 17 bases left between them. Germline CDR1 and CDR2: SGHTA and FQGNSA. The CDR3 contains 16 residues.

This clonotype turned up a few times. The chain carries TRBV12-3 or TRBV12-4 and TRBJ1-2; D not certain. The CDR3 loop spans 14 amino acids. Trimming pared 0 bases from V and 6 bases from J, leaving 11 bases between. The CDR3 loop is CASSLAVSFDGYTF. CDR3 nucleotides: TGTGCCAGCAGTTTAGCAGTCAGTTTCGATGGCTACACCTTC.

Concerning this clonotype itself: A much larger clone sits a single nucleotide away, making a read error possible. The rearrangement uses TRBV28 and TRBJ2-1, with D possibly being TRBD2 (5 bases). Trimming pared 3 bases from V and 15 bases from J, leaving 21 bases between. From germline, CDR1 is MDHEN and CDR2 SYDVKM. This CDR3 contains 14 residues. The CDR3 loop is CASSFVGETAPRFF. In DNA form, the CDR3 reads TGTGCCAGCAGTTTTGTCGGGGAGACCGCACCAAGGTTCTTC.

This clonotype was counted at least ten times. The chain employs TRBV7-9 and TRBJ1-1; TRBD1 might be the D (6 bases). The CDR3 runs 16 residues. Germline V lookup: CDR1 SEHNR, CDR2 FQNEAQ (reference sequence). V shed 6 bases and J shed 0 bases, with 17 bases lying between them. CDR3 sequence reads: CASRPFNGQLNTEAFF. CDR3 bases: TGTGCCAGCAGGCCTTTTAATGGACAGCTGAACACTGAAGCTTTCTTT.

The CDR3 coding sequence is TGTGCCATCAGTGAAGGCCGGAACACCGGGGAGCTGTTTTTT. Translation gives CAISEGRNTGELFF. This rearrangement joins TRBV10-3 to TRBJ2-2, with D unclear. The germline V gene encodes CDR1 ENHRY and CDR2 SYGVKD. The length of the CDR3 is 14 residues. V lost 3 bases and J 1 base, leaving 6 bases between the germline ends.

This clonotype has at least ten counts. V and J are TRBV28 and TRBJ2-7, with 7 nucleotides matching TRBD2. This CDR3 is 11 amino acids long. The trim removed 6 bases at V and 9 bases at J, leaving 5 bases unmatched. From germline, CDR1 is MDHEN and CDR2 SYDVKM. The CDR3 is CASSPRGGQYF. CDR3 in DNA: TGTGCCAGCAGCCCCCGCGGGGGGCAGTACTTC.

This clonotype was found many times. The genes are TRBV5-1 and TRBJ2-7; D is uncertain. The CDR3 sequence is 14 residues long. Per germline, CDR1 SGHRS and CDR2 YFSETQ. The V and J ends lost 7 bases and 0 bases respectively, with 14 bases between them. The DNA of the CDR3 is TGCGCCAGCGCCCAAGGGTCCAGCTCCTACGAGCAGTACTTC. The encoded protein is CASAQGSSSYEQYF. Full variable domain (outside the CDR3, taken from reference TRBV5-1 and TRBJ2-7): KAGVTQTPRYLIKTRGQQVTLSCSPISGHRSVSWYQQTPGQGLQFLFEYFSETQRNKGNFPGRFSGRQFSNSRSEMNVSTLELGDSALYLCASAQGSSSYEQYFGPGTRLTVT.

Many counts were recorded for this clonotype. This chain joins TRBV5-6 and TRBJ2-5; possibly TRBD2 for D (7 bases). Germline CDR1 SGHDT, CDR2 YYEEEE. V lost 1 base, J lost 4 bases, and 17 bases lay in between. This CDR3 has 16 residues. DNA of the CDR3: TGTGCCAGCAGCTTGACGCGGGGGCGAGTTTTAGAGACCCAGTACTTC. Translated: CASSLTRGRVLETQYF.